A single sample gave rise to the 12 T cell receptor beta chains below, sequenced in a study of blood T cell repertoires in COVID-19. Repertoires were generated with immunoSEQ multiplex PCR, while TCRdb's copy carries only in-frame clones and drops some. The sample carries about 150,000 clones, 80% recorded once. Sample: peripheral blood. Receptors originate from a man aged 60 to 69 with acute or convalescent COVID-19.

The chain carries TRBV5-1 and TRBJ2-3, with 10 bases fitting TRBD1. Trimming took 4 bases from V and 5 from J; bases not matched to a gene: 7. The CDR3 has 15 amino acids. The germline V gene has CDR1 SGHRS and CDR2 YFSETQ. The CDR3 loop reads CASSPRDRGRDTQYF. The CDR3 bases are TGCGCCAGCAGCCCCCGGGACAGGGGAAGAGATACGCAGTATTTT.

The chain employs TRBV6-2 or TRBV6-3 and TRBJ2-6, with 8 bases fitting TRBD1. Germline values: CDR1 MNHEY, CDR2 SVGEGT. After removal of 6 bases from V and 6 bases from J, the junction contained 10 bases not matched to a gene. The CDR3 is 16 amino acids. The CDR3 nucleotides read TGTGCCAGCAGCGGACAGGGTTTGGGAGAGGCCAACGTCCTGACTTTC. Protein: CASSGQGLGEANVLTF.

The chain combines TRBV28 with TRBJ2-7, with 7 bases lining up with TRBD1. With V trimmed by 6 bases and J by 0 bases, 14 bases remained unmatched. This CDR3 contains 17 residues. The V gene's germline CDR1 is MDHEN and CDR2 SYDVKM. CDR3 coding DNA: TGTGCCAGCAGCTCGGCGGCCCTGGGACAGCACTCCTACGAGCAGTACTTC. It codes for CASSSAALGQHSYEQYF.

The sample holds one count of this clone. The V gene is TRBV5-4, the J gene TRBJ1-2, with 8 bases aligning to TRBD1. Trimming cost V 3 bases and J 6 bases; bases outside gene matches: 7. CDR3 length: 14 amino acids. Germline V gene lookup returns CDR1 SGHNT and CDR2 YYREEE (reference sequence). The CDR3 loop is CASSWASRGHGYTF. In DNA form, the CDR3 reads TGTGCCAGCAGCTGGGCCAGCAGGGGGCATGGCTACACCTTC.

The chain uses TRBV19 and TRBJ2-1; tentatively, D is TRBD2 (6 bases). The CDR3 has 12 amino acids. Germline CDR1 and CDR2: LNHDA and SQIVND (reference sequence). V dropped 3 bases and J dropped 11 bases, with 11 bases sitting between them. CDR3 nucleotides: TGTGCCAGTAGTATGGGCGGGGCTCAGCAGTTCTTC. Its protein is CASSMGGAQQFF. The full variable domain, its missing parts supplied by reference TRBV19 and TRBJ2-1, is DGGITQSPKYLFRKEGQNVTLSCEQNLNHDAMYWYRQDPGQGLRLIYYSQIVNDFQKGDIAEGYSVSREKKESFPLTVTSAQKNPTAFYLCASSMGGAQQFFGPGTRLTVL.

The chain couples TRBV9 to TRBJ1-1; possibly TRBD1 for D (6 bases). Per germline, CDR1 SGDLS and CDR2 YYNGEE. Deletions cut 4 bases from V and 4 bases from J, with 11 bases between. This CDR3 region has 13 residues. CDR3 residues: CASSKDSRTEAFF. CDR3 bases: TGTGCCAGCAGCAAGGACAGCCGCACTGAAGCTTTCTTT.

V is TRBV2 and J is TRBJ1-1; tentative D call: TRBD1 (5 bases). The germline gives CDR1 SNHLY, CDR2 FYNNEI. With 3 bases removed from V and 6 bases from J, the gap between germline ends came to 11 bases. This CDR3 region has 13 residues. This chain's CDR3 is CASSDWGDPEAFF. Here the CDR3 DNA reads TGTGCCAGCAGTGATTGGGGGGACCCTGAAGCTTTCTTT. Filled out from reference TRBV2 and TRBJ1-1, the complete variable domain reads EPEVTQTPSHQVTQMGQEVILRCVPISNHLYFYWYRQILGQKVEFLVSFYNNEISEKSEIFDDQFSVERPDGSNFTLKIRSTKLEDSAMYFCASSDWGDPEAFFGQGTRLTVV.

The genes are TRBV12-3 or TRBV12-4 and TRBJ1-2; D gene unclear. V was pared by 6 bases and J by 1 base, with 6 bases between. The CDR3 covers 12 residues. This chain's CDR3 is CASSTDNYGYTF. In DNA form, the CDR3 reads TGTGCCAGCAGCACAGATAACTATGGCTACACCTTC.

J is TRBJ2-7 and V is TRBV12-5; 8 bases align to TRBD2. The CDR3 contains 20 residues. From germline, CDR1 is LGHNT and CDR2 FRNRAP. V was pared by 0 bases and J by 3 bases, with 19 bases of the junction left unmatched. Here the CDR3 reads CASGLVSSGAHDNSFYEQYF. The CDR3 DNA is TGTGCTAGTGGTTTGGTTAGTAGCGGGGCTCACGATAATAGTTTCTACGAGCAGTACTTC.

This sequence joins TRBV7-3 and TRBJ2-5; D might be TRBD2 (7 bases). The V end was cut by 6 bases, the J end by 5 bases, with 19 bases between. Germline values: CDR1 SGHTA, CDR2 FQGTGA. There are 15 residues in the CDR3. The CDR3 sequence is CASSPQGGADETQYF. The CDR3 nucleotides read TGTGCCAGCAGTCCACAAGGGGGGGCAGACGAGACCCAGTACTTC.

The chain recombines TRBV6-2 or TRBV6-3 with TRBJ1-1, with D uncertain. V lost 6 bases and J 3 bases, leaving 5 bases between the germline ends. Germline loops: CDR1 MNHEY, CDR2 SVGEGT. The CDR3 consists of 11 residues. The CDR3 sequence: CASSEDTEAFF. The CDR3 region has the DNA TGTGCCAGCAGCGAGGACACTGAAGCTTTCTTT.

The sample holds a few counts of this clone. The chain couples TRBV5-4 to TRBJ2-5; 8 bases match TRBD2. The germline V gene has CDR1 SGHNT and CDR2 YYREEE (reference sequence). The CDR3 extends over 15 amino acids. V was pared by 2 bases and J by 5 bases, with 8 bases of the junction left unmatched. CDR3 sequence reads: CASSLSGGGTETQYF. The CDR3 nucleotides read TGTGCCAGCAGCTTATCCGGGGGGGGGACGGAGACCCAGTACTTC.